The 6 T cell receptor beta chains given below trace back to one sample, sequenced in a study of T cell responses to AZD1222 COVID-19 vaccine. Produced via immunoSEQ multiplex PCR; TCRdb's table is partial and in-frame only. Of approximately 190,000 clones in the sample, around 90% are singletons; the top ten hold 3.6%. The sample in question was peripheral blood, obtained 28 days after the second dose of the MenACWY control vaccine. The receptors shown here come from an adult who received the MenACWY meningococcal vaccine as a control.

V is TRBV13 and J is TRBJ1-5; D may be TRBD1 (5 bases). V lost 5 bases, J lost 9 bases, and 17 bases lay in between. From germline, CDR1 is PRHDT and CDR2 FYEKMQ (reference sequence). The length of the CDR3 is 14 residues. CDR3 bases: TGTGCCAGCAGCCTCGCTAGGGGTTCCGGGCCCCAGCATTTT. Translation gives CASSLARGSGPQHF. The variable domain in full, with the rest retrieved from reference TRBV13 and TRBJ1-5, is AAGVIQSPRHLIKEKRETATLKCYPIPRHDTVYWYQQGPGQDPQFLISFYEKMQSDKGSIPDRFSAQQFSDYHSELNMSSLELGDSALYFCASSLARGSGPQHFGDGTRLSIL.

The genes are TRBV25-1 and TRBJ1-1; no firm D call. The V end lost 6 bases, the J end lost 2 bases, and 10 bases lay between the germline ends. CDR3 length equals 13 residues. Per the germline V gene, CDR1 is MGHDK and CDR2 is SYGVNS. The CDR3 loop is CASSSVGNTEAFF. CDR3 DNA: TGTGCCAGCAGCTCAGTGGGAAACACTGAAGCTTTCTTT.

This clone was seen only a few times. The gene calls are TRBV28 and TRBJ2-2; 12 nucleotides line up with TRBD2. This CDR3 has 16 residues. Trimming at V came to 5 bases and at J to 5 bases, leaving 6 bases not matched to a gene. Germline assignment: CDR1 MDHEN and CDR2 SYDVKM. The CDR3 DNA reads TGTGCCAGCAGTCCTAGCGGGAGGGCCGGAACCGGGGAGCTGTTTTTT. As protein: CASSPSGRAGTGELFF.

The chain employs TRBV3-1 (or the pseudogene TRBV3-2) and TRBJ2-5; D is unresolved. V was clipped by 0 bases and J by 0 bases, with 11 bases between them. The CDR3 has 16 amino acids. Germline CDR1 is LGHDT and CDR2 is YNNKEL (reference sequence). The CDR3 region is CASSQDMATNQETQYF. DNA of the CDR3: TGTGCCAGCAGCCAAGATATGGCAACGAACCAAGAGACCCAGTACTTC.

J is TRBJ2-1 and V is TRBV11-2; 8 bases align to TRBD1. The J segment lost 6 bases and the V segment lost 4 bases, leaving 8 bases of the junction unmatched. The CDR3 loop spans 15 amino acids. Germline V gene lookup returns CDR1 SGHAT and CDR2 FQNNGV. CDR3 amino acids: CASSSRQGNGNEQFF. The CDR3 bases are TGTGCCAGCAGCTCCAGACAGGGGAACGGCAATGAGCAGTTCTTC.

The chain joins TRBV21-1 to TRBJ2-1; the table's D call, TRBD2, has no DNA check behind it. TRBV21-1 is a pseudogene locus. The CDR3 covers 16 residues. CDR3 sequence: CASSKEPSGGPGEQFF. The DNA of the CDR3 is TGTGCCAGCAGCAAAGAGCCTAGCGGAGGGCCGGGTGAGCAGTTCTTC.